Following are 13 T cell receptor beta chains from one sample sequenced in a study of blood T cell repertoires in COVID-19 (dated by TCRdb to the early 2020s). The protocol used for the library was the immunoSEQ multiplex PCR assay. The table comes from immuneACCESS by way of TCRdb, which keeps in-frame sequences with V and J called. Part of the clones is missing from these tables; in studies checked, under half for an unresolved V gene and the rest for unknown reasons. This sample holds roughly 380,000 clones; roughly 77% were observed only once. The ten largest clones represent approximately 1% of the sample. Sequencing was carried out using peripheral blood. These TCRs come from a human donor with acute or convalescent COVID-19. The donor label of this sample is uncertain.

The rearrangement links TRBV5-4 to TRBJ1-1, with a possible D match to TRBD1 (5 bases). The CDR3 loop spans 15 amino acids. The ends were cut back, 0 bases at V and 0 bases at J, with 9 bases in the middle. Per the germline V gene, CDR1 is SGHNT and CDR2 is YYREEE (reference sequence). CDR3 residues: CASSLGQTLNTEAFF. CDR3 nucleotides: TGTGCCAGCAGCTTGGGACAGACTTTGAACACTGAAGCTTTCTTT.

Only one count was recorded for this clone. At one of its ends the junction is not consistent with the germline gene, which may arise from a read error. The chain has TRBV12-3 or TRBV12-4 and TRBJ1-1; D uncertain. The CDR3 runs to 12 residues. The CDR3 spells CASSYMKTEAFF. The DNA for the CDR3 is TGTGCCAGCAGTTACATGAAGACTGAAGCTTTCTTT.

V usage is TRBV7-2 and J usage is TRBJ1-1; D may be TRBD1 (6 bases). This CDR3 spans 13 amino acids. Germline V gene sequence: CDR1 SGHTA, CDR2 FQGNSA. V lost 4 bases to trimming and J lost 3 bases, with 9 bases between them. Written as DNA, the CDR3 is TGTGCCAGCAGCTCGAACAGGGACACTGAAGCTTTCTTT. Amino acid sequence: CASSSNRDTEAFF. The full variable domain, with the rest looked up from reference TRBV7-2 and TRBJ1-1, is GAGVSQSPSNKVTEKGKDVELRCDPISGHTALYWYRQSLGQGLEFLIYFQGNSAPDKSGLPSDRFSAERTGGSVSTLTIQRTQQEDSAVYLCASSSNRDTEAFFGQGTRLTVV.

On this clone itself: Other DNA sequences within the sample encode an identical CDR3. The V gene is TRBV6-5, the J gene TRBJ1-2; 7 bases agree with TRBD1. This CDR3 region has 12 residues. Trimming at V came to 5 bases and at J to 5 bases, leaving 2 bases not matched to a gene. Per the germline V gene, CDR1 is MNHEY and CDR2 is SVGAGI. CDR3 DNA sequence: TGTGCCAGCAGTAGACAGGGTTATGGCTACACCTTC. Translating it yields CASSRQGYGYTF.

The chain combines TRBV28 with TRBJ2-2; no definite D call. Trimming stripped 3 bases from V and 8 bases from J, with 7 bases between. The CDR3 consists of 12 residues. Germline CDR1 reads MDHEN; CDR2 reads SYDVKM. The CDR3 DNA is TGTGCCAGCAGTTTGGTTAGTGGGGAGCTGTTTTTT. This sequence encodes CASSLVSGELFF.

Only a few counts were recorded for this clone. This sequence joins TRBV7-8 and TRBJ1-2, with 10 bases matching TRBD1. This CDR3 region has 13 residues. Germline V lookup: CDR1 SGHVS, CDR2 FQNEAQ. The junction had 6 bases not matched to a gene; V was cut back by 5 bases and J by 9 bases. CDR3 region: CASSPGQGIRYTF. The CDR3 DNA reads TGTGCCAGCAGCCCGGGACAGGGGATCCGCTACACCTTC.

In regard to this clone: A junction boundary mismatches the germline segment, possibly from a read error. The chain recombines TRBV7-9 with TRBJ1-3; D is possibly TRBD1 (5 bases). Germline values: CDR1 SEHNR, CDR2 FQNEAQ (reference sequence). The CDR3 loop spans 15 amino acids. DNA of the CDR3: TGTGCCAGCAGCGGCTTTAGGGGTCTGGGTAACACCGTATATTTT. Residues: CASSGFRGLGNTVYF. Variable domain in full (rest from reference TRBV7-9 and TRBJ1-3): DTGVSQNPRHKITKRGQNVTFRCDPISEHNRLYWYRQTLGQGPEFLTYFQNEAQLEKSRLLSDRFSAERPKGSFSTLEIQRTEQGDSAMYLCASSGFRGLGNTVYFGEGSWLTVV.

In its sample, this clone was seen a few times. The chain joins TRBV4-2 to TRBJ1-2; 9 bases align to TRBD1. CDR1 and CDR2 from the germline V gene are LGHNA and YNFKEQ. CDR3 size: 15 residues. V was clipped by 1 base and J by 4 bases; unmatched bases: 4. CDR3 DNA sequence: TGTGCCAGCAGCCAAGGCACAGGGGGCGGCTATGGCTACACCTTC. This translates into CASSQGTGGGYGYTF.

J is TRBJ1-5 and V is TRBV19; TRBD1 might be the D (6 bases). There are 15 residues in the CDR3. The V gene lost 3 bases and the J gene lost 6 bases, with 15 bases spanning the gap. Per germline, CDR1 LNHDA and CDR2 SQIVND (reference sequence). CDR3 DNA sequence: TGTGCCAGTAGTATTTCTGGGGGCGTTCTTCAGCCCCAGCATTTT. Protein: CASSISGGVLQPQHF.

Here the CDR3 DNA reads TGTGCCAGCAGTTCCACTACCCCAAGGCGCGATGAGCAGTTCTTC. It yields the protein CASSSTTPRRDEQFF. J is TRBJ2-1 and V is TRBV27; D remains unclear. The CDR3 totals 15 residues. Trimming took 4 bases from V and 8 from J, leaving 18 bases between them. Germline V gene data show CDR1 as MNHEY and CDR2 as SMNVEV (reference sequence).

The chain couples TRBV9 to TRBJ2-5; tentative D call: TRBD1 (6 bases). There are 15 residues in the CDR3. CDR1 and CDR2 from the germline V gene are SGDLS and YYNGEE. Trimming left V 0 bases short and J 1 base short, with 10 bases between. CDR3 DNA sequence: TGTGCCAGCAGCGTAGAGGACAGACTCCAAGAGACCCAGTACTTC. It translates to CASSVEDRLQETQYF.

The rearrangement uses TRBV7-9 and TRBJ2-5; D not certain. Trimming shortened V by 5 bases and J by 5 bases, and 18 bases separated the two germline ends. The CDR3 has 15 amino acids. Germline CDR1 is SEHNR and CDR2 is FQNEAQ (reference sequence). CDR3 amino acids: CASSRNPQFTETQYF. CDR3 sequence (DNA): TGTGCCAGCAGCCGAAACCCCCAGTTCACGGAGACCCAGTACTTC.

This clone was picked up a small number of times. J is TRBJ2-2 and V is TRBV18, with 7 bases matching TRBD1. Germline CDR1 reads KGHSH; CDR2 reads LQKENI. With 2 bases clipped from V and 7 bases from J, the junction kept 10 bases outside the gene matches. CDR3 length: 16 residues. Here the CDR3 DNA reads TGTGCCAGCTCACCAGACCAACTGACAGGGCTCGGGGAGCTGTTTTTT. It codes for CASSPDQLTGLGELFF.